These T cell receptor beta chains were read from a single sample in a study of T cell repertoires in cytomegalovirus infection. These TCRs are of unknown antigen specificity. Using its own MiXCR run on the reads, TCRdb lists one record per CDR3 protein. The table has approximately 990,000 distinct CDR3 sequences, roughly 31% seen once. Sequenced here: cultured CD8+ T cells from PBMCs, sampled from culture after CMV antigen stimulation. These receptors were obtained from a human donor in good health (CMV status not recorded). Some clones in this sample may be carry-over from other donors' samples. CDR3s include the opening cysteine and the closing phenylalanine or tryptophan. The order of the fields is J gene, D gene, V gene, CDR3 length, clone size, CDR3 DNA, CDR3 protein. D genes are given only for firm matches. The size entry is marked missing in some rows and otherwise reads once, few, many or a size class.

>TRBJ2-1|NA|TRBV7-8|11|many
TGTGCCACTCATGACTCCAATGAGCAGTTCTTC
CATHDSNEQFF
>TRBJ1-1|TRBD1|TRBV28|15|NA
TGTGCCAGCAGTATCTCAGGGGGGGGGTACACTGAAGCTTTCTTT
CASSISGGGYTEAFF
>TRBJ1-2|NA|TRBV12-5|13|NA
TGTGCTAGTGGTCCCGACTTGGGGTTTGGCTACACCTTC
CASGPDLGFGYTF
>TRBJ1-2|NA|TRBV10-2|13|NA
TGCGCCAGCAGTGTTAACAGGGCCTATGGCTACACCTTC
CASSVNRAYGYTF
>TRBJ1-1|NA|TRBV27|13|NA
TGTGCCAGCAGTTTCTTGGGCGGGACTGAAGCTTTCTTT
CASSFLGGTEAFF
>TRBJ2-2|NA|TRBV4-1|14|NA
TGCGCCAGCAGCCAAGTTGGTGGGGACGGGGAGCTGTTTTTT
CASSQVGGDGELFF
>TRBJ2-3|NA|TRBV5-1|14|NA
TGCGCCAGCAGCTTGGTTTGGGTGGCAGATACGCAGTATTTT
CASSLVWVADTQYF
>TRBJ1-5|NA|TRBV27|12|NA
TGTGACAGCAGCCCCGGGCTTGCGCCCCAGCATTTT
CDSSPGLAPQHF
>TRBJ1-1|NA|TRBV9|15|NA
TGTGCCAGCAGCGAGGGGGGACACCTGAACACTGAAGCTTTCTTT
CASSEGGHLNTEAFF
>TRBJ1-2|NA|TRBV2|16|few
TGTGCCAGCAGAGCCCTATTGGCGGGCCTAAACTATGGCTACACCTTC
CASRALLAGLNYGYTF
>TRBJ2-3|NA|TRBV27|16|NA
TGTGCCAGCAGTTTAATACGGGGGGCAGGAACAGATACGCAGTATTTT
CASSLIRGAGTDTQYF
>TRBJ1-2|NA|TRBV7-9|14|few
TGTGCCAGCAGCTTAGTCACCAGCAGCTATGGCTACACCTTC
CASSLVTSSYGYTF
>TRBJ2-7|NA|TRBV20-1|11|NA
TGCAGTGCTTGGTTAGGTTCCGAGCAGTACTTC
CSAWLGSEQYF
>TRBJ2-2|NA|TRBV12-3/TRBV12-4|13|few
TGTGCCAGCAGTCACAGTGACACCGGGGAGCTGTTTTTT
CASSHSDTGELFF
>TRBJ1-4|NA|TRBV15|14|few
TGTGCCACCAGCAGAACCGACGAAAGGAAAAAACTGTTTTTT
CATSRTDERKKLFF
>TRBJ2-1|NA|TRBV15|13|NA
TGTGCCACCAGCAGAGACCCAAACAATGAGCAGTTCTTC
CATSRDPNNEQFF
>TRBJ1-1|NA|TRBV6-2/TRBV6-3|15|NA
TGTGCCAGCAGTTATACAGAAGTGGTGAACACTGAAGCTTTCTTT
CASSYTEVVNTEAFF
>TRBJ1-6|NA|TRBV7-6|18|many
TGTGCCAGCAGCTTAGATTCTTGGGGGAGCTCCTATAATTCACCCCTCCACTTT
CASSLDSWGSSYNSPLHF
>TRBJ1-4|TRBD1|TRBV7-6|18|NA
TGTGCCAGCAGCCGCAACCCGTCATATCAGGGGGCAGGTGAAAAACTGTTTTTT
CASSRNPSYQGAGEKLFF